A single sample gave rise to the 32 T cell receptor beta chains below, sequenced in a study of blood T cell repertoires in COVID-19. The repertoire was sequenced with immunoSEQ multiplex PCR; TCRdb's copy has only in-frame clones and lacks some. Here the sample spans over 35,000 clones, more than 75% being singletons. The source material was peripheral blood. The origin of the receptors is a man aged 65 to 79 with active COVID-19.

The gene calls are TRBV10-2 and TRBJ1-2; D remains ambiguous. CDR3 length: 13 residues. Per the germline V gene, CDR1 is WSHSY and CDR2 is SAAADI. Trimming removed 6 bases from V and 4 bases from J, with 12 bases in between. The CDR3 DNA is TGCGCCAGCAGAGTCCCCTCAGGCTATGGCTACACCTTC. Translated: CASRVPSGYGYTF.

The count of this clone is one. The V gene is TRBV4-1, the J gene TRBJ2-7; D gene unclear. CDR1 MGHRA and CDR2 YSYEKL come from the germline V gene. This CDR3 region has 14 residues. V gave up 0 bases and J gave up 0 bases, with 6 bases separating them. The CDR3 spells CASSQEWSSYEQYF. CDR3 coding DNA: TGCGCCAGCAGCCAAGAGTGGAGCTCCTACGAGCAGTACTTC.

This sequence joins TRBV24-1 and TRBJ1-1, with D tentatively TRBD1 (5 bases). The V gene's germline CDR1 is KGHDR and CDR2 SFDVKD. The CDR3 contains 15 residues. Trimming stripped 3 bases from V and 1 base from J, with 11 bases between. CDR3 sequence: CATSDPVGGNTEAFF. The CDR3 coding sequence is TGTGCCACCAGTGATCCGGTCGGGGGGAACACTGAAGCTTTCTTT.

The genes are TRBV7-8 and TRBJ1-4; 9 bases are shared with TRBD1. The germline V gene encodes CDR1 SGHVS and CDR2 FQNEAQ. The CDR3 length is 14 residues. The V segment lost 5 bases and the J segment 6 bases; nucleotides outside the gene matches: 4. CDR3 nucleotides: TGTGCCAGCAGCCGAGACAGGGGGGATGAAAAACTGTTTTTT. This gives the protein CASSRDRGDEKLFF.

J is TRBJ2-1 and V is TRBV7-2; 9 bases agree with TRBD2. CDR3 length: 15 residues. Looked up from germline, CDR1 is SGHTA and CDR2 is FQGNSA. J was trimmed by 7 bases and V by 2 bases; bases with no gene match: 6. The CDR3 spells CASSLRGLAENEQFF. The CDR3 DNA reads as TGTGCCAGCAGCTTAAGGGGACTAGCCGAGAATGAGCAGTTCTTC. Full variable domain (rest looked up from reference TRBV7-2 and TRBJ2-1): GAGVSQSPSNKVTEKGKDVELRCDPISGHTALYWYRQSLGQGLEFLIYFQGNSAPDKSGLPSDRFSAERTGGSVSTLTIQRTQQEDSAVYLCASSLRGLAENEQFFGPGTRLTVL.

The J gene is TRBJ2-7, the V gene TRBV4-3, with TRBD2 identical over 11 bases. V gave up 4 bases and J gave up 1 base; unmatched junction bases: 3. The CDR3 covers 15 residues. Looked up from germline, CDR1 is LGHNA and CDR2 is YSLEER. This CDR3 is CASSRPSGRSYEQYF. The CDR3 DNA reads as TGCGCCAGCAGCCGTCCTAGCGGGAGGTCCTACGAGCAGTACTTC.

The CDR3 loop is CASSSVVGLTYEQYF. DNA for the CDR3: TGTGCCAGCAGCTCAGTGGTGGGGCTGACCTACGAGCAGTACTTC. V gene TRBV7-8 combines with J gene TRBJ2-7; a weak D match, TRBD1 (5 bases). With 4 bases removed from V and 2 bases from J, the gap between germline ends came to 15 bases. This CDR3 is 15 amino acids long. The germline gives CDR1 SGHVS, CDR2 FQNEAQ. Full variable domain (missing parts from reference TRBV7-8 and TRBJ2-7): GAGVSQSPRYKVAKRGQDVALRCDPISGHVSLFWYQQALGQGPEFLTYFQNEAQLDKSGLPSDRFFAERPEGSVSTLKIQRTQQEDSAVYLCASSSVVGLTYEQYFGPGTRLTVT.

The chain is built from TRBV19 and TRBJ1-1, with D unclear. CDR1 LNHDA and CDR2 SQIVND come from the germline V gene (reference sequence). This CDR3 has 13 amino acids. V shed 4 bases and J shed 0 bases, with 6 bases lying between them. The CDR3 is CASSSTVNTEAFF. The CDR3, as DNA: TGTGCCAGTAGTAGTACGGTGAACACTGAAGCTTTCTTT.

This rearrangement joins TRBV24-1 to TRBJ2-2, with D unclear. Germline V lookup: CDR1 KGHDR, CDR2 SFDVKD. V dropped 3 bases and J dropped 5 bases, with 9 bases sitting between them. The CDR3 is made up of 14 amino acids. The CDR3: CATSDIIVTGELFF. DNA of the CDR3: TGTGCCACCAGTGATATAATAGTGACCGGGGAGCTGTTTTTT.

The CDR3, as DNA: TGTGCCAGCAGCTTACAGGGGAATACCGGGGAGCTGTTTTTT. Encoded protein: CASSLQGNTGELFF. The chain uses TRBV5-4 and TRBJ2-2; 7 bases fit TRBD1. The CDR3 consists of 14 residues. Germline V CDR1 and CDR2: SGHNT, YYREEE (reference sequence). With V trimmed by 2 bases and J by 5 bases, 3 bases remained unmatched.

Comment on this clone: The sample has other DNA sequences that encode this CDR3 too. The J gene is TRBJ1-2, the V gene TRBV28; D uncertain. Germline V gene data show CDR1 as MDHEN and CDR2 as SYDVKM. Trimming took 4 bases from V and 0 from J, leaving 3 bases between them. This CDR3 is 12 amino acids long. The CDR3 DNA reads TGTGCCAGCAGTTCTACTAACTATGGCTACACCTTC. Its protein product is CASSSTNYGYTF.

The CDR3 is CASTQIITDTQYF. DNA of the CDR3: TGTGCCAGCACACAAATAATCACAGATACGCAGTATTTT. The J gene is TRBJ2-3, the V gene TRBV2; no clear D. This CDR3 is 13 amino acids long. The V and J ends lost 7 bases and 2 bases respectively, with 10 bases between them. Germline CDR1 and CDR2: SNHLY and FYNNEI.

The chain uses TRBV9 and TRBJ2-5; 7 bases line up with TRBD2. This CDR3 has 13 amino acids. Germline assignment: CDR1 SGDLS and CDR2 YYNGEE. V lost 0 bases to trimming and J lost 5 bases; unmatched junction nucleotides: 1. DNA for the CDR3: TGTGCCAGCAGCGTAGACGGGAGGGAGACCCAGTACTTC. This encodes CASSVDGRETQYF. Using reference TRBV9 and TRBJ2-5 for the parts outside the CDR3, the full variable domain is DSGVTQTPKHLITATGQRVTLRCSPRSGDLSVYWYQQSLDQGLQFLIQYYNGEERAKGNILERFSAQQFPDLHSELNLSSLELGDSALYFCASSVDGRETQYFGPGTRLLVL.

The chain links TRBV30 to TRBJ2-7; TRBD1 might be the D (6 bases). V was clipped by 8 bases and J by 6 bases, with 17 bases between them. Germline CDR1 reads GTSNPN; CDR2 reads SVGIG (reference sequence). CDR3 length equals 12 residues. Here the CDR3 DNA reads TGTGCCGCCCACATCGCCAGGGGCGAGCAGTACTTC. Encoded protein: CAAHIARGEQYF.

This chain connects TRBV7-2 to TRBJ2-6, with 8 bases fitting TRBD2. Germline CDR1 is SGHTA and CDR2 is FQGNSA. This CDR3 comprises 18 residues. Germline trimming cut 5 bases from V and 0 bases from J; bases unmatched to any gene: 9. CDR3 residues: CASSPKLRGGSGANVLTF. The CDR3 bases are TGTGCCAGCAGCCCTAAACTCCGGGGGGGCTCTGGGGCCAACGTCCTGACTTTC. Full variable domain (rest looked up from reference TRBV7-2 and TRBJ2-6): GAGVSQSPSNKVTEKGKDVELRCDPISGHTALYWYRQSLGQGLEFLIYFQGNSAPDKSGLPSDRFSAERTGGSVSTLTIQRTQQEDSAVYLCASSPKLRGGSGANVLTFGAGSRLTVL.

The rearrangement joins TRBV5-4 to TRBJ2-3, with D hard to call. The CDR3 contains 13 residues. Trimming pared 5 bases from V and 4 bases from J, leaving 11 bases between. Germline loops: CDR1 SGHNT, CDR2 YYREEE (reference sequence). The CDR3 bases are TGTGCCAGCAGAGGAGTTAACGCAGATACGCAGTATTTT. Protein product: CASRGVNADTQYF.

This chain links TRBV19 with TRBJ2-7; possible D gene TRBD2, 5 bases. Trimming took off 3 bases at V and 2 bases at J, with 8 bases between the two ends. The CDR3 contains 13 residues. The germline CDR1 and CDR2 sequences are LNHDA and SQIVND (reference sequence). This CDR3 is CASSMAGAYEQYF. Written as DNA, the CDR3 is TGTGCCAGTAGTATGGCCGGGGCCTACGAGCAGTACTTC.

The chain combines TRBV4-3 with TRBJ1-3, with D possibly matching TRBD1 (6 bases). Trimming stripped 1 base from V and 2 bases from J, with 9 bases between. The CDR3 is 15 amino acids. Germline V lookup: CDR1 LGHNA, CDR2 YSLEER. The CDR3 sequence: CASSQGQVPGNTIYF. CDR3 nucleotide sequence: TGCGCCAGCAGCCAAGGACAGGTTCCTGGAAACACCATATATTTT.

This sequence joins TRBV28 and TRBJ2-7; D uncertain. The V end was cut by 2 bases, the J end by 6 bases, with 5 bases between. The CDR3 contains 11 residues. Per the germline V gene, CDR1 is MDHEN and CDR2 is SYDVKM. CDR3 DNA sequence: TGTGCCAGCAGTTTACAGCGCGAGCAGTACTTC. Translation gives CASSLQREQYF.

V gene TRBV5-1 combines with J gene TRBJ1-3, with TRBD1 as a possible D gene (6 bases). V was pared by 3 bases and J by 3 bases, with 10 bases between. Germline assignment: CDR1 SGHRS and CDR2 YFSETQ. The CDR3 contains 14 residues. CDR3 loop: CASSSGTYGNTIYF. In nucleotides, the CDR3 is TGCGCCAGCAGCTCTGGGACATATGGAAACACCATATATTTT.

This chain links TRBV7-9 with TRBJ2-2; D not certain. Germline V CDR1 and CDR2: SEHNR, FQNEAQ (reference sequence). The CDR3 contains 12 residues. The V end lost 6 bases, the J end lost 5 bases, and 7 bases lay between the germline ends. The CDR3 region is CASSLRTGELFF. DNA for the CDR3: TGTGCCAGCAGTCTCAGGACCGGGGAGCTGTTTTTT. Full variable domain (rest looked up from reference TRBV7-9 and TRBJ2-2): DTGVSQNPRHKITKRGQNVTFRCDPISEHNRLYWYRQTLGQGPEFLTYFQNEAQLEKSRLLSDRFSAERPKGSFSTLEIQRTEQGDSAMYLCASSLRTGELFFGEGSRLTVL.

The chain employs TRBV25-1 and TRBJ1-4; D remains unclear. CDR1 is MGHDK and CDR2 is SYGVNS in the germline V gene. The CDR3 has 14 residues. V dropped 3 bases and J dropped 4 bases, with 9 bases sitting between them. The CDR3 coding sequence is TGTGCCAGCAGTGAGGGCCAAGTTAATGAAAAACTGTTTTTT. Its translation is CASSEGQVNEKLFF.

V usage is TRBV13 and J usage is TRBJ2-7; no clear D gene. Germline CDR1 is PRHDT and CDR2 is FYEKMQ (reference sequence). CDR3 length equals 12 residues. The V end was cut by 4 bases, the J end by 5 bases, with 9 bases between. CDR3 sequence reads: CASSSTANEQYF. CDR3 DNA sequence: TGTGCCAGCAGCTCCACAGCTAACGAGCAGTACTTC.

The gene calls are TRBV3-1 (or the pseudogene TRBV3-2) and TRBJ1-5; 8 nucleotides align to TRBD1. This CDR3 contains 15 residues. From germline, CDR1 is LGHDT and CDR2 YNNKEL (reference sequence). The junction had 5 bases not matched to a gene; V was cut back by 4 bases and J by 3 bases. The chain's CDR3 is CASSLGTGSNQPQHF. The CDR3 bases are TGTGCCAGCAGCCTCGGGACAGGTTCCAATCAGCCCCAGCATTTT.

With regard to this clone: Other DNA sequences in this sample translate to the same CDR3. The V gene is TRBV27, the J gene TRBJ2-1; D remains unclear. The CDR3 loop spans 13 amino acids. Germline V lookup: CDR1 MNHEY, CDR2 SMNVEV (reference sequence). The germline V and J ends were trimmed by 0 bases and 2 bases, with 2 bases remaining between them. CDR3 bases: TGTGCCAGCAGTTTATCTACCTACAATGAGCAGTTCTTC. It codes for CASSLSTYNEQFF.

V and J are TRBV27 and TRBJ2-5, with TRBD2 matching 12 bases. This CDR3 contains 15 residues. Germline values: CDR1 MNHEY, CDR2 SMNVEV (reference sequence). Trimming removed 10 bases from V and 4 bases from J; junction bases left unmatched: 10. This CDR3 reads CATPIPTSGGETQYF. In nucleotides, the CDR3 is TGTGCCACCCCAATCCCGACTAGCGGGGGAGAGACCCAGTACTTC.

The V call is TRBV18, the J call TRBJ2-7; 9 nucleotides line up with TRBD1. The germline V gene has CDR1 KGHSH and CDR2 LQKENI. This CDR3 is built from 12 residues. V dropped 6 bases and J dropped 6; count of bases not matched to a gene: 3. The CDR3: CASSRQGGEQYF. CDR3 nucleotides: TGTGCCAGCTCGCGACAGGGGGGCGAGCAGTACTTC.

The rearrangement joins TRBV5-1 to TRBJ2-2, with D unresolved. This CDR3 spans 12 amino acids. Germline V CDR1 and CDR2: SGHRS, YFSETQ. V lost 5 bases and J 6 bases, leaving 8 bases between the germline ends. The CDR3 bases are TGCGCCAGCAGAGAAAGCCCCGGGGAGCTGTTTTTT. Translating it yields CASRESPGELFF.

The genes are TRBV4-3 and TRBJ1-1; D possibly corresponds to TRBD1 (6 bases). V was shortened by 4 bases and J by 4 bases, with 13 bases between the two germline ends. Looked up from germline, CDR1 is LGHNA and CDR2 is YSLEER. This CDR3 region has 14 residues. The CDR3 loop is CASSRTTGTTEAFF. The CDR3, as DNA: TGCGCCAGCAGCCGGACCACAGGGACCACTGAAGCTTTCTTT.

This clone occurred a few times. This sequence joins TRBV18 and TRBJ2-7; D remains ambiguous. Per the germline V gene, CDR1 is KGHSH and CDR2 is LQKENI. The CDR3 has 14 residues. V was shortened by 2 bases and J by 0 bases, with 8 bases between the two germline ends. This CDR3 reads CASSPNYSSYEQYF. DNA of the CDR3: TGTGCCAGCTCACCAAATTACAGCTCCTACGAGCAGTACTTC. Full variable domain (remainder filled in from reference TRBV18 and TRBJ2-7): NAGVMQNPRHLVRRRGQEARLRCSPMKGHSHVYWYRQLPEEGLKFMVYLQKENIIDESGMPKERFSAEFPKEGPSILRIQQVVRGDSAAYFCASSPNYSSYEQYFGPGTRLTVT.

This CDR3 is CASSDPVANTGELFF. CDR3 coding DNA: TGTGCCAGCAGTGACCCGGTAGCGAACACCGGGGAGCTGTTTTTT. The chain joins TRBV6-1 to TRBJ2-2; D uncertain. The ends were cut back, 3 bases at V and 0 bases at J, with 8 bases in the middle. This CDR3 contains 15 residues. Germline assignment: CDR1 MNHNS and CDR2 SASEGT.

This sequence joins TRBV24-1 and TRBJ2-1, with 7 bases matching TRBD1. Germline V gene data show CDR1 as KGHDR and CDR2 as SFDVKD. This CDR3 is 15 amino acids long. V dropped 7 bases and J dropped 1; count of bases not matched to a gene: 6. CDR3 region: CATRPTGESYNEQFF. As DNA, the CDR3 is TGTGCCACCAGACCAACAGGGGAGTCCTACAATGAGCAGTTCTTC.